This T cell receptor (beta chain) was found in a study of monozygotic twins with inflammatory bowel disease. TCRdb reanalyzed the 5' RACE reads and collapses them to one entry per CDR3 protein, without DNA. The table lists 150,000 to 200,000 distinct CDR3 sequences. Germline CDR1 ENHRY, CDR2 SYGVKD. The CDR3 length is 16 residues. The sequence came from a human donor with ulcerative colitis or Crohn's disease, or a healthy co-twin of an affected twin (not recorded which). Material for sequencing was blood. The rearrangement links TRBV10-3 to TRBJ2-5; TCRdb designates TRBD2, a call that cannot be tested without DNA. CDR3 in amino acids: CAISEVLAGGEETQYF.